The 24 T cell receptor beta chains given below trace back to one sample, sequenced in a study of blood T cell repertoires in COVID-19. The method was immunoSEQ multiplex PCR; TCRdb's version includes in-frame clones alone and lacks a portion of them. The profile shows about 120,000 clones, over 80% of them singletons. Sequenced input: peripheral blood. The receptors were gathered from a woman in her seventies with acute or convalescent COVID-19.

This clone was recorded only once. The chain combines TRBV19 with TRBJ2-3, with a weak D call TRBD2 (5 bases). The CDR3 covers 11 residues. From germline, CDR1 is LNHDA and CDR2 SQIVND (reference sequence). Between the trimmed V and J ends, which lost 6 bases and 10 bases, there was a span of 11 bases. The CDR3 DNA is TGTGCCAGTAGCTTGGGAGAATCGCAGTATTTT. Its translation: CASSLGESQYF.

This chain links TRBV11-3 with TRBJ2-3; 11 bases fit TRBD2. Germline V lookup: CDR1 SGHNT, CDR2 YENEEA. The V segment lost 1 base and the J segment 0 bases; nucleotides outside the gene matches: 3. The CDR3 totals 17 residues. CDR3 coding DNA: TGTGCCAGCAGCTTAGGGCTAGCGGGGGGTAGCACAGATACGCAGTATTTT. Translated, it gives CASSLGLAGGSTDTQYF.

V gene TRBV9 combines with J gene TRBJ2-7; the D gene is possibly TRBD1 (6 bases). This CDR3 has 16 residues. V was clipped by 0 bases and J by 2 bases, with 15 bases between them. Germline values: CDR1 SGDLS, CDR2 YYNGEE. CDR3 nucleotides: TGTGCCAGCAGCGTAGGAACAGGGTTGGCGGCCTACGAGCAGTACTTC. Translation: CASSVGTGLAAYEQYF.

This sequence joins TRBV3-1 (or the pseudogene TRBV3-2) and TRBJ1-4; TRBD1 aligns across 8 bases. The CDR3 contains 19 residues. With V trimmed by 4 bases and J by 8 bases, 21 bases remained unmatched. Germline CDR1 reads LGHDT; CDR2 reads YNNKEL (reference sequence). CDR3 loop: CASSPGSGQGSPSQEKLFF. CDR3 sequence (DNA): TGTGCCAGCAGCCCGGGTTCAGGACAGGGTTCCCCCTCCCAAGAAAAACTGTTTTTT.

The chain links TRBV30 to TRBJ2-5; a weak D match, TRBD2 (6 bases). Trimming left V 2 bases short and J 6 bases short, with 13 bases between. The germline V gene has CDR1 GTSNPN and CDR2 SVGIG (reference sequence). The CDR3 consists of 13 residues. The CDR3 spells CAWSFGGLKTQYF. The CDR3, as DNA: TGTGCCTGGAGTTTCGGGGGTTTAAAGACCCAGTACTTC. Using reference TRBV30 and TRBJ2-5 for the parts outside the CDR3, the full variable domain is SQTIHQWPATLVQPVGSPLSLECTVEGTSNPNLYWYRQAAGRGLQLLFYSVGIGQISSEVPQNLSASRPQDRQFILSSKKLLLSDSGFYLCAWSFGGLKTQYFGPGTRLLVL.

The rearrangement uses TRBV29-1 and TRBJ1-1; TRBD1 is a possible D gene (6 bases). Germline V gene lookup returns CDR1 SQVTM and CDR2 ANQGSEA. The V end was cut by 4 bases, the J end by 4 bases, with 13 bases between. The CDR3 loop spans 13 amino acids. The CDR3 DNA reads as TGCAGCGTTGGAGAGGCAGGGGCCACTGAAGCTTTCTTT. It is translated as CSVGEAGATEAFF. Combining the CDR3 with reference TRBV29-1 and TRBJ1-1 gives the whole variable domain SAVISQKPSRDICQRGTSLTIQCQVDSQVTMMFWYRQQPGQSLTLIATANQGSEATYESGFVIDKFPISRPNLTFSTLTVSNMSPEDSSIYLCSVGEAGATEAFFGQGTRLTVV.

This chain uses TRBV19 with TRBJ2-2, with D possibly being TRBD2 (6 bases). This CDR3 comprises 17 residues. Germline V gene sequence: CDR1 LNHDA, CDR2 SQIVND (reference sequence). V was shortened by 7 bases and J by 0 bases, with 18 bases between the two germline ends. CDR3 sequence (DNA): TGTGCCAGTACCCCCCGGGTGGTAGCGGCGAACACCGGGGAGCTGTTTTTT. Translating it yields CASTPRVVAANTGELFF.

This rearrangement joins TRBV6-2 or TRBV6-3 to TRBJ2-5, with 7 nucleotides matching TRBD1. The CDR3 is 16 residues long. Germline CDR1 is MNHEY and CDR2 is SVGEGT. Trimming cost V 2 bases and J 2 bases; bases outside gene matches: 8. CDR3 in DNA: TGTGCCAGCAGTTACCTAAGAGGGGGCCATCAAGAGACCCAGTACTTC. Translation gives CASSYLRGGHQETQYF.

Comment on this clone: Other DNA sequences in this sample translate to the same CDR3. The chain carries TRBV29-1 and TRBJ2-7; 7 nucleotides line up with TRBD1. This CDR3 is 13 amino acids long. CDR1 is SQVTM, CDR2 ANQGSEA, per germline. V shed 1 base, J shed 2 bases, and the junction held 2 bases outside the gene matches. This CDR3 is CSVEGQGAYEQYF. The CDR3, as DNA: TGCAGCGTTGAAGGGCAGGGGGCCTACGAGCAGTACTTC.

The chain joins TRBV27 to TRBJ1-6; 8 bases map to TRBD1. This CDR3 is 15 amino acids long. CDR1 and CDR2 from the germline V gene are MNHEY and SMNVEV (reference sequence). Losses at the gene ends were 7 bases for V and 5 bases for J; bases not matched to a gene: 7. DNA of the CDR3: TGTGCCAGCAAAATTGGACAGGGTAATAATTCACCCCTCCACTTT. Its protein product is CASKIGQGNNSPLHF.

V is TRBV7-9 and J is TRBJ2-3; TRBD1 matches at 8 bases. V trimming: 4 bases; J trimming: 4 bases; junction bases outside the gene matches: 7. Germline-derived CDR1 and CDR2 are SEHNR and FQNEAQ (reference sequence). CDR3 size: 15 residues. The CDR3 DNA is TGTGCCAGCAGCTCCCGGGACAGGACCCCAGATACGCAGTATTTT. This translates into CASSSRDRTPDTQYF.

The J gene is TRBJ2-3, the V gene TRBV3-1 (or the pseudogene TRBV3-2); D is perhaps TRBD2 (7 bases). Trimming pared 1 base from V and 1 base from J, leaving 12 bases between. This CDR3 is 16 amino acids long. In germline, CDR1 is LGHDT, CDR2 YNNKEL (reference sequence). This CDR3 is CASSQGWGGGTDTQYF. The CDR3 bases are TGTGCCAGCAGCCAAGGATGGGGGGGCGGCACAGATACGCAGTATTTT.

The chain is built from TRBV28 and TRBJ1-2, with TRBD1 identical over 7 bases. Losses at the gene ends were 5 bases for V and 8 bases for J; bases not matched to a gene: 11. The CDR3 runs 14 residues. Per the germline V gene, CDR1 is MDHEN and CDR2 is SYDVKM. The CDR3 bases are TGTGCCAGCAGTCCGGGACAGCTCCTTCGGGGCTACACCTTC. Protein sequence: CASSPGQLLRGYTF.

The CDR3 protein is CASSAGQGRDYGYTF. The CDR3 nucleotides are TGTGCCAGCAGCGCAGGACAGGGGAGGGACTATGGCTACACCTTC. The V and J genes are TRBV9 and TRBJ1-2, with 9 nucleotides matching TRBD1. Looked up from germline, CDR1 is SGDLS and CDR2 is YYNGEE. The junction had 6 bases not matched to a gene; V was cut back by 3 bases and J by 3 bases. This CDR3 contains 15 residues. Filled out from reference TRBV9 and TRBJ1-2, the complete variable domain reads DSGVTQTPKHLITATGQRVTLRCSPRSGDLSVYWYQQSLDQGLQFLIQYYNGEERAKGNILERFSAQQFPDLHSELNLSSLELGDSALYFCASSAGQGRDYGYTFGSGTRLTVV.

This rearrangement joins TRBV6-5 to TRBJ2-5; no definite D call. Germline CDR1 reads MNHEY; CDR2 reads SVGAGI. CDR3 length equals 13 residues. Trimming cost V 7 bases and J 2 bases, with 11 bases left between them. The CDR3 region has the DNA TGTGCCAGCACCAGTCATAATCAAGAGACCCAGTACTTC. Protein sequence: CASTSHNQETQYF.

V is TRBV18 and J is TRBJ2-2, with a tentative D call TRBD1 (6 bases). Germline V gives CDR1 KGHSH, CDR2 LQKENI. The ends were cut back, 6 bases at V and 3 bases at J, with 17 bases in the middle. The CDR3 spans 16 residues. CDR3 sequence (DNA): TGTGCCAGCTCCCCGAACCAGGGGACACACACCGGGGAGCTGTTTTTT. Encoded protein: CASSPNQGTHTGELFF.

The chain joins TRBV5-4 to TRBJ2-1; 9 bases line up with TRBD1. The V and J ends lost 0 bases and 10 bases, in that order; junction bases with no gene match: 11. CDR3 size: 16 residues. CDR1 is SGHNT and CDR2 is YYREEE in the germline V gene (reference sequence). For the CDR3, the DNA is TGTGCCAGCAGCTTGGCCTGGGACAGGGCGGCTGGCGAGCAGTTCTTC. Protein: CASSLAWDRAAGEQFF.

This chain links TRBV6-5 with TRBJ1-1, with 8 bases aligning to TRBD1. The J segment lost 3 bases and the V segment lost 0 bases, leaving 3 bases of the junction unmatched. The CDR3 is 15 residues long. Germline V gives CDR1 MNHEY, CDR2 SVGAGI. In nucleotides, the CDR3 is TGTGCCAGCAGTTACTCACAGGGGGTGGACACTGAAGCTTTCTTT. Its protein is CASSYSQGVDTEAFF.

The chain has TRBV5-6 and TRBJ1-5; no clear D gene. Trimming removed 4 bases at V and 8 bases at J, with 16 bases between. The CDR3 consists of 14 residues. Per the germline V gene, CDR1 is SGHDT and CDR2 is YYEEEE. The CDR3 is CASSAGSPKEPQHF. The CDR3 DNA sequence: TGTGCCAGCAGCGCCGGGAGTCCGAAGGAGCCCCAGCATTTT.

The chain uses TRBV10-3 and TRBJ2-3; TRBD2 aligns across 12 bases. Per the germline V gene, CDR1 is ENHRY and CDR2 is SYGVKD. This CDR3 contains 16 residues. After removal of 3 bases from V and 4 bases from J, the junction contained 5 bases not matched to a gene. CDR3 sequence: CAISEGLAGGPDTQYF. In DNA, the CDR3 is TGTGCCATCAGTGAAGGTCTAGCGGGGGGGCCAGATACGCAGTATTTT.

The rearrangement uses TRBV10-3 and TRBJ2-2; TRBD2 matches at 9 bases. Trimming at V came to 5 bases and at J to 3 bases, leaving 4 bases not matched to a gene. This CDR3 is built from 15 residues. Germline V CDR1 and CDR2: ENHRY, SYGVKD. The DNA for the CDR3 is TGTGCCATCAGTTCCGTAGCGGGAGACACCGGGGAGCTGTTTTTT. This codes for CAISSVAGDTGELFF.

This chain uses TRBV12-3 or TRBV12-4 with TRBJ2-1; perhaps TRBD2 as D (5 bases). The CDR3 runs to 12 residues. Trimming stripped 5 bases from V and 5 bases from J, with 7 bases between. The CDR3 nucleotides read TGTGCCAGCAGTGGGCGGGACAATGAGCAGTTCTTC. This codes for CASSGRDNEQFF.

This rearrangement joins TRBV11-3 to TRBJ1-1; TRBD1 aligns across 9 bases. This CDR3 is 14 amino acids long. Germline-derived CDR1 and CDR2 are SGHNT and YENEEA. V was pared by 5 bases and J by 8 bases, with 9 bases of the junction left unmatched. The CDR3 DNA sequence: TGTGCCAGCAGCCCTCGGGACAGGGTCCAGGAAGCTTTCTTT. It yields the protein CASSPRDRVQEAFF.

This clone was counted between two and nine times. The J gene is TRBJ1-4, the V gene TRBV3-1 (or the pseudogene TRBV3-2); D unresolved. V shed 3 bases and J shed 4 bases, with 6 bases lying between them. CDR1 is LGHDT, CDR2 YNNKEL, per germline (reference sequence). The CDR3 covers 13 residues. CDR3 loop: CASSQVLNEKLFF. CDR3 DNA sequence: TGTGCCAGCAGCCAGGTACTTAATGAAAAACTGTTTTTT.